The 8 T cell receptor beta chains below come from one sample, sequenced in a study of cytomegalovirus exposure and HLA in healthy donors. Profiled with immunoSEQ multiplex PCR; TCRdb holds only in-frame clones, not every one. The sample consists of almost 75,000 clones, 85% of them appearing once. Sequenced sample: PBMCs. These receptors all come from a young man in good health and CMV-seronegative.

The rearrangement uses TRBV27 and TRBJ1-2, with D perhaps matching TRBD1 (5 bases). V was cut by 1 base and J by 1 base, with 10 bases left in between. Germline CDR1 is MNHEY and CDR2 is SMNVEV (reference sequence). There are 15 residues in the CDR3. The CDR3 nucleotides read TGTGCCAGCAGTTTATATCGGCAGGGTAACTATGGCTACACCTTC. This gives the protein CASSLYRQGNYGYTF.

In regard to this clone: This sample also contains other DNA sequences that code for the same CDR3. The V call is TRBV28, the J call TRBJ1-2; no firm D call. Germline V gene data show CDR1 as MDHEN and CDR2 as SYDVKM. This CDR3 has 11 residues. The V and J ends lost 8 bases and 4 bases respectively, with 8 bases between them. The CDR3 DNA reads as TGTGCCAGCTCCTCCCGCTATGGCTACACCTTC. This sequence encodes CASSSRYGYTF.

CDR3 in amino acids: CASKPTSGGSYNEQFF. The CDR3 bases are TGTGCCAGTAAACCGACAAGCGGGGGTTCCTACAATGAGCAGTTCTTC. The J gene is TRBJ2-1, the V gene TRBV19; 8 nucleotides agree with TRBD2. Germline V gene sequence: CDR1 LNHDA, CDR2 SQIVND (reference sequence). The CDR3 runs 16 residues. The ends lost 7 bases at V and 1 base at J; junction bases unmatched: 9.

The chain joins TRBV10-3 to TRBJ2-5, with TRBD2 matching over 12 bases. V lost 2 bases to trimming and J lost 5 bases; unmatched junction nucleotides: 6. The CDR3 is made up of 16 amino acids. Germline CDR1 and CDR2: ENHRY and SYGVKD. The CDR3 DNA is TGTGCCATCAGTGAGCCTCTAGCGGGGGGGCGGGAGACCCAGTACTTC. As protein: CAISEPLAGGRETQYF.

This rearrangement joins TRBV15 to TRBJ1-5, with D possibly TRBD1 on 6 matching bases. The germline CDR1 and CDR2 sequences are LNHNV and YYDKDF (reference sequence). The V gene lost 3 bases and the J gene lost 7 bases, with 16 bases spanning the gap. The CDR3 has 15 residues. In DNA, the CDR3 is TGTGCCACCAGCAGGACCTCAACAGGGTGGCAGCCCCAGCATTTT. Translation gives CATSRTSTGWQPQHF.

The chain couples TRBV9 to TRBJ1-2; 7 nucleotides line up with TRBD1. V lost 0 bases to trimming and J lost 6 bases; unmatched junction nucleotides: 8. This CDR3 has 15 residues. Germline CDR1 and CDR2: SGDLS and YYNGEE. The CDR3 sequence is CASSVDPLTGNGYTF. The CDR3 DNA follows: TGTGCCAGCAGCGTAGACCCCTTGACAGGGAATGGCTACACCTTC. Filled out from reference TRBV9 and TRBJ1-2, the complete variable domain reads DSGVTQTPKHLITATGQRVTLRCSPRSGDLSVYWYQQSLDQGLQFLIQYYNGEERAKGNILERFSAQQFPDLHSELNLSSLELGDSALYFCASSVDPLTGNGYTFGSGTRLTVV.

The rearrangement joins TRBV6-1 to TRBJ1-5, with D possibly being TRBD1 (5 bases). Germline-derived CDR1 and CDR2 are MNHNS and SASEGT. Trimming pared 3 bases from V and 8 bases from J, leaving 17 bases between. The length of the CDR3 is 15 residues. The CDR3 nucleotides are TGTGCCAGCAGTGATTTCGAAGGCGGCAGGGAGCCCCAGCATTTT. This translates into CASSDFEGGREPQHF.

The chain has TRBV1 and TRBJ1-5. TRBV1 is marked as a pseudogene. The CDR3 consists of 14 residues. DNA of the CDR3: TGCACCAGCAGCCGCGGGGGGGGATATCAGCCCCAGCATTTT. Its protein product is CTSSRGGGYQPQHF.